By share of the sample, the clone carrying this T cell receptor beta chain is medium-sized. The record originates from a study of tumor-infiltrating lymphocytes in oesophageal squamous cell carcinoma. MiXCR, run by TCRdb on the PCR reads, gives a single entry per CDR3 protein. The data show approximately 12,000 distinct CDR3 sequences, around 53% seen once. The receptor comes from a male donor with esophageal squamous cell carcinoma. Sequences were obtained from esophageal tumor tissue.

In DNA, the CDR3 is TGTGCCAGCAGTGAGCACCGGGGGGGTCGGAGCAATCAGCCCCAGCATTTT. Translation: CASSEHRGGRSNQPQHF. The chain carries TRBV25-1 and TRBJ1-5, with a weak D call TRBD1 (5 bases). This CDR3 is built from 17 residues. The germline CDR1 and CDR2 sequences are MGHDK and SYGVNS. V shed 3 bases and J shed 1 base, with 16 bases lying between them. Combining the CDR3 with reference TRBV25-1 and TRBJ1-5 gives the whole variable domain EADIYQTPRYLVIGTGKKITLECSQTMGHDKMYWYQQDPGMELHLIHYSYGVNSTEKGDLSSESTVSRIRTEHFPLTLESARPSHTSQYLCASSEHRGGRSNQPQHFGDGTRLSIL.